This T cell receptor (beta chain) emerged from a study of shared clonotypes between healthy human individuals. The study, taken as a whole, reports: Among donors, the sharing of clonotypes was expected to be influenced by sequencing depth.

Germline CDR1 and CDR2: SGHDT and YYEEEE. V gave up 4 bases and J gave up 3 bases, with 11 bases separating them. The CDR3 sequence is 14 residues long. Notes on this clone: Its antigen is not known.

In the naive CD8 group, cells lacked CD45RO and were positively selected for CCR7, so terminally differentiated effector memory CD45RA+ cells were left out. All donors were healthy HIV-negative adults lacking recent acute infections or vaccinations. The assay ran at deep level. It was about 190 ng DNA, about 30,000 T cell genomes, that sorted-subset replicate PCRs used. The data were produced by immunoSEQ multiplex PCR, yet TCRdb's version contains in-frame clones alone and is incomplete. The sample contains about 590,000 clones, less than 97% of which appear only once. This TCR came from a woman aged 25-40 years in good health. The rearrangement joins TRBV5-6 to TRBJ2-1, with D possibly matching TRBD2 (6 bases). Sequencing used naive CD8+ T cells sorted from blood. The CDR3 region is CASSPGDGYNEQFF. The CDR3 DNA is TGTGCCAGCAGCCCGGGGGACGGCTACAATGAGCAGTTCTTC.